This record concerns one T cell receptor (beta chain) sequence. These data come from a study of blood T cell repertoires in COVID-19. Overall study context: T cells, B-cell-depleted T cells, or PBMCs provided the cDNA or gDNA that served as material.

Authors' data handling: Amplification of reference gene primers was used by the study to estimate nucleated cell counts. TCRdb's table, derived via immunoSEQ multiplex PCR, lists solely in-frame clones and lacks some. That table supplies the V and J calls and clone size; D and trimming were determined from the DNA. The sample has roughly 100,000 clones, 65% to 90% seen once. Germline CDR1 reads GTSNPN; CDR2 reads SVGIG (reference sequence). The junction had 8 bases not matched to a gene; V was cut back by 5 bases and J by 4 bases. This CDR3 region has 14 residues. The origin of this receptor is an elderly man with acute or convalescent COVID-19. The chain has TRBV30 and TRBJ1-1, with TRBD1 matching over 9 bases. Sequencing input: peripheral blood. The CDR3 spells CAWGRTGAGTEAFF. CDR3 sequence (DNA): TGTGCCTGGGGCAGGACAGGGGCAGGCACTGAAGCTTTCTTT. The variable domain in full, with the rest retrieved from reference TRBV30 and TRBJ1-1, is SQTIHQWPATLVQPVGSPLSLECTVEGTSNPNLYWYRQAAGRGLQLLFYSVGIGQISSEVPQNLSASRPQDRQFILSSKKLLLSDSGFYLCAWGRTGAGTEAFFGQGTRLTVV.